The 11 T cell receptor beta chains reported below all come from one sample, sequenced in a study of T cells after yellow fever vaccination. Each CDR3 protein is one row after TCRdb ran MiXCR on the 5' RACE reads. This table has 110,000 to 150,000 distinct CDR3 sequences, just over 6.5% appearing once. The source material was CD4+ T cells sorted from PBMCs, sampled 10 days after the yellow fever booster vaccination. The origin of the receptors is a man in his thirties or forties who received the YFV17D yellow fever vaccine.

This clonotype was counted ten times or more. The CDR3 region is CASSGSGQPQHF. As DNA, the CDR3 is TGTGCCAGCAGTGGTTCTGGGCAGCCCCAGCATTTT. V and J are TRBV12-3 or TRBV12-4 and TRBJ1-5; D remains ambiguous. V was trimmed by 5 bases and J by 7 bases, leaving 9 bases between them. The CDR3 is 12 residues long.

This chain connects TRBV29-1 to TRBJ2-5; D is possibly TRBD2 (7 bases). The CDR3 spans 10 residues. Germline CDR1 and CDR2: SQVTM and ANQGSEA. Between the trimmed V and J ends, which lost 7 bases and 5 bases, there was a span of 8 bases. CDR3: CSEGGETQYF. CDR3 DNA: TGCAGCGAGGGGGGGGAGACCCAGTACTTC.

This clonotype was counted many times. The V gene is TRBV3-1, the J gene TRBJ2-2, with a tentative D call TRBD1 (6 bases). Deletions cut 1 base from V and 7 bases from J, with 13 bases between. The germline V gene has CDR1 LGHDT and CDR2 YNNKEL (reference sequence). The length of the CDR3 is 15 residues. The CDR3 region is CASSQGPGAIGELFF. The CDR3 bases are TGTGCCAGCAGCCAAGGGCCAGGGGCTATCGGGGAGCTGTTTTTT. The whole variable domain, remainder taken from reference TRBV3-1 and TRBJ2-2, is DTAVSQTPKYLVTQMGNDKSIKCEQNLGHDTMYWYKQDSKKFLKIMFSYNNKELIINETVPNRFSPKSPDKAHLNLHINSLELGDSAVYFCASSQGPGAIGELFFGEGSRLTVL.

The chain employs TRBV5-4 and TRBJ2-5, with TRBD2 identical over 9 bases. V lost 3 bases to trimming and J lost 3 bases; unmatched junction nucleotides: 12. CDR3 length: 17 amino acids. Germline V gene lookup returns CDR1 SGHNT and CDR2 YYREEE (reference sequence). The CDR3 reads CASSSVRGGRDKETQYF. The CDR3 DNA reads as TGTGCCAGCAGCTCCGTAAGGGGCGGGAGGGACAAAGAGACCCAGTACTTC.

This clonotype was found many times. This sequence joins TRBV5-1 and TRBJ2-1; D not certain. Trimming took off 3 bases at V and 7 bases at J, with 11 bases between the two ends. This CDR3 comprises 13 residues. CDR1 is SGHRS and CDR2 is YFSETQ in the germline V gene. CDR3 residues: CASSSLLGNEQFF. The CDR3 region has the DNA TGCGCCAGCAGCTCCCTCCTGGGGAATGAGCAGTTCTTC.

This clonotype was picked up many times. This sequence joins TRBV5-6 and TRBJ2-1, with 8 bases identical to TRBD1. Germline V CDR1 and CDR2: SGHDT, YYEEEE. This CDR3 contains 11 residues. The J segment lost 13 bases and the V segment lost 4 bases, leaving 4 bases of the junction unmatched. CDR3 loop: CASSAGQEQFF. CDR3 nucleotides: TGTGCCAGCAGCGCGGGACAGGAACAGTTCTTC.

There are many counts of this clonotype. This sequence joins TRBV7-2 and TRBJ2-7; perhaps TRBD2 as D (5 bases). V lost 4 bases and J 6 bases, leaving 10 bases between the germline ends. CDR3 length equals 12 residues. Germline V gene data show CDR1 as SGHTA and CDR2 as FQGNSA. The CDR3 sequence is CASSSSRGEQYF. In DNA form, the CDR3 reads TGTGCCAGCAGCTCCAGTCGGGGCGAGCAGTACTTC.

This clonotype was found many times. This chain uses TRBV7-2 with TRBJ2-7; TRBD2 matches 11 bases. Per the germline V gene, CDR1 is SGHTA and CDR2 is FQGNSA. V shed 5 bases, J shed 4 bases, and the junction held 10 bases outside the gene matches. The CDR3 has 16 residues. The CDR3 DNA follows: TGTGCCAGCAGCATAGATAGCGGGAGGGCCGCGTACGAGCAGTACTTC. It yields the protein CASSIDSGRAAYEQYF.

V is TRBV6-2 or TRBV6-3 and J is TRBJ2-5; TRBD2 matches 11 bases. Trimming cost V 2 bases and J 4 bases; bases outside gene matches: 3. The CDR3 contains 15 residues. Germline V gene data show CDR1 as MNHEY and CDR2 as SVGEGT. CDR3 region: CASSYPGLAAETQYF. The CDR3 region has the DNA TGTGCCAGCAGTTACCCGGGACTAGCGGCAGAGACCCAGTACTTC.

This clonotype was observed a handful of times. The chain has TRBV15 and TRBJ2-1; the D gene could be TRBD1 or TRBD2 (6 bases each). CDR1 is LNHNV, CDR2 YYDKDF, per germline (reference sequence). Trimming cost V 1 base and J 5 bases, with 12 bases left between them. The CDR3 totals 15 residues. The CDR3 DNA follows: TGTGCCACCAGCAGAGGGCCGGGGGCAAACAATGAGCAGTTCTTC. Protein product: CATSRGPGANNEQFF.

Many counts were recorded for this clonotype. The chain links TRBV28 to TRBJ2-3; TRBD1 matches 7 bases. With 5 bases clipped from V and 6 bases from J, the junction kept 11 bases outside the gene matches. CDR1 MDHEN and CDR2 SYDVKM come from the germline V gene. The CDR3 has 15 amino acids. CDR3: CASSLDRDVSDTQYF. The CDR3 nucleotides are TGTGCCAGCAGTCTAGACAGGGATGTATCGGATACGCAGTATTTT.